This T cell receptor (beta chain) is drawn from a study of CD8 T cells in ankylosing spondylitis. CDR3 length: 20 residues. V lost 0 bases and J 0 bases, leaving 21 bases between the germline ends. Germline CDR1 and CDR2: SGHTA and FQGNSA. TCRdb called the 5' RACE reads again in MiXCR, with one record for every CDR3 protein. The data show 380,000 or so distinct CDR3 sequences, with 20% seen just once and around 12% held by the top ten. This clonotype has a count of ten or more. Its antigen is currently unknown. Overall study results and limits: Reports say disease-linked clones showed up significantly more in matched ankylosing spondylitis synovial fluid.

Sequencing input: blood, either unsorted or a sorted T cell fraction (not recorded which). The chain has TRBV7-2 and TRBJ2-1, with D hard to call. The sequence was obtained from a male donor with ankylosing spondylitis or in good health (not recorded which). CDR3 sequence reads: CASSLAPESIQLSSYNEQFF. The CDR3 coding sequence is TGTGCCAGCAGCTTAGCACCCGAGAGTATTCAGTTGAGCTCCTACAATGAGCAGTTCTTC.